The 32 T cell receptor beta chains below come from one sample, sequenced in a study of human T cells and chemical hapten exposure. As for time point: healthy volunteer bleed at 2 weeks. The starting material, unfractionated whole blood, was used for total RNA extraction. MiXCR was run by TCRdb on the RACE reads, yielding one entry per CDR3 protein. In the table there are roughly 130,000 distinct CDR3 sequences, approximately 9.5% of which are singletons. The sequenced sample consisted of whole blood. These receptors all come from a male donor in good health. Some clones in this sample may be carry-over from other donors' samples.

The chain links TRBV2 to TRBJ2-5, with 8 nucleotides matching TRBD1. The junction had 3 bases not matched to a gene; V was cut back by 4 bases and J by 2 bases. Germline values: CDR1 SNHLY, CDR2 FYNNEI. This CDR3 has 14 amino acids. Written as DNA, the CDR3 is TGTGCCAGCAGTGCCCGGACAGGGCAAGAGACCCAGTACTTC. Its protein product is CASSARTGQETQYF. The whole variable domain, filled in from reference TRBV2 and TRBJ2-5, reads EPEVTQTPSHQVTQMGQEVILRCVPISNHLYFYWYRQILGQKVEFLVSFYNNEISEKSEIFDDQFSVERPDGSNFTLKIRSTKLEDSAMYFCASSARTGQETQYFGPGTRLLVL.

CDR3 residues: CASTPGTEETQYF. CDR3 DNA sequence: TGTGCCAGCACCCCCGGGACAGAAGAGACCCAGTACTTC. The V call is TRBV25-1, the J call TRBJ2-5, with 7 bases lining up with TRBD1. The V gene's germline CDR1 is MGHDK and CDR2 SYGVNS. V was pared by 7 bases and J by 3 bases, with 5 bases of the junction left unmatched. This CDR3 spans 13 amino acids.

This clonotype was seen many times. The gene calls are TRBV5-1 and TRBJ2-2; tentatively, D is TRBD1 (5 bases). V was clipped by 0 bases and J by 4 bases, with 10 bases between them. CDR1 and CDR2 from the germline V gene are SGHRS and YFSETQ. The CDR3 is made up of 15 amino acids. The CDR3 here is CASSLEGWLTGELFF. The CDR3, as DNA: TGCGCCAGCAGCTTGGAGGGGTGGCTCACCGGGGAGCTGTTTTTT.

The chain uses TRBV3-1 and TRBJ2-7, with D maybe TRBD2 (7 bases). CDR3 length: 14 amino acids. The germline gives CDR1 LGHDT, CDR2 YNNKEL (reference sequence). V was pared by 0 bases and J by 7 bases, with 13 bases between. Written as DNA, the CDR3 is TGTGCCAGCAGCCAAGATTGGGGGGGCCGGGAGCAGTACTTC. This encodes CASSQDWGGREQYF.

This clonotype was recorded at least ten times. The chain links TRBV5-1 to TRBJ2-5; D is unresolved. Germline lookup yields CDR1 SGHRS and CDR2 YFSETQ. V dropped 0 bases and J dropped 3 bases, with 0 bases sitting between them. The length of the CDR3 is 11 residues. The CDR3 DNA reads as TGCGCCAGCAGCTTGGAAGAGACCCAGTACTTC. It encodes CASSLEETQYF.

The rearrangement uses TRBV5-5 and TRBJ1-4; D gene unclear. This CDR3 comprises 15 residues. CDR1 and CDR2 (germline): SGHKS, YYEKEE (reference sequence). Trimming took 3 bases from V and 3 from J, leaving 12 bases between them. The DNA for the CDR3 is TGTGCCAGCAGCTCTACCCTGAACTCTAATGAAAAACTGTTTTTT. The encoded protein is CASSSTLNSNEKLFF.

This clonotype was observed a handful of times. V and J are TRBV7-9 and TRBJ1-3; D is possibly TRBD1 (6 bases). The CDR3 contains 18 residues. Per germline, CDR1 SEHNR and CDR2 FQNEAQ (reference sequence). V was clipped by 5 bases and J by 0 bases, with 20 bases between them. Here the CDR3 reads CASSGRSGTQFSGNTIYF. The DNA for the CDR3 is TGTGCCAGCAGCGGGCGATCCGGGACACAATTCTCTGGAAACACCATATATTTT.

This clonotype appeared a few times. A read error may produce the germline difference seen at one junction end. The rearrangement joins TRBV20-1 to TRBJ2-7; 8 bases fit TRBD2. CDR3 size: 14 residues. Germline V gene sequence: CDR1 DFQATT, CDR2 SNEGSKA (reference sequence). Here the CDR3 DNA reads TGCAGTGCCCCCTCCAGCGGGAGCTCCCACGAGCAGTACTTC. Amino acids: CSAPSSGSSHEQYF.

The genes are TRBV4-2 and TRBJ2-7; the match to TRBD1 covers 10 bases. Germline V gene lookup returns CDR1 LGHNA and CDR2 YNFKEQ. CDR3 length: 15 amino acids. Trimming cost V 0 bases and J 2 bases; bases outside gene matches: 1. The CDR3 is CASSQDGTGAYEQYF. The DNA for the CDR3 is TGTGCCAGCAGCCAAGATGGGACAGGGGCCTACGAGCAGTACTTC.

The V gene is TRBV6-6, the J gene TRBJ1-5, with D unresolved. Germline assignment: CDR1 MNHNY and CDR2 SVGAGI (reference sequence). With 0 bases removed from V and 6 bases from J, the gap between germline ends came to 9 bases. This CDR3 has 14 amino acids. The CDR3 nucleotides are TGTGCCAGCAGTTACTCGGAACGGCCTCAGCCCCAGCATTTT. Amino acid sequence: CASSYSERPQPQHF.

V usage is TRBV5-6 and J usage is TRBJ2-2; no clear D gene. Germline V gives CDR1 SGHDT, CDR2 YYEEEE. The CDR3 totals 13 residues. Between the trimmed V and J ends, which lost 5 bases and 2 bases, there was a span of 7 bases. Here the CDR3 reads CASRPDNTGELFF. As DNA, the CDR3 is TGTGCCAGCAGGCCTGATAACACCGGGGAGCTGTTTTTT. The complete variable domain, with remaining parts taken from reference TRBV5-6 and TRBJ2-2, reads DAGVTQSPTHLIKTRGQQVTLRCSPKSGHDTVSWYQQALGQGPQFIFQYYEEEERQRGNFPDRFSGHQFPNYSSELNVNALLLGDSALYLCASRPDNTGELFFGEGSRLTVL.

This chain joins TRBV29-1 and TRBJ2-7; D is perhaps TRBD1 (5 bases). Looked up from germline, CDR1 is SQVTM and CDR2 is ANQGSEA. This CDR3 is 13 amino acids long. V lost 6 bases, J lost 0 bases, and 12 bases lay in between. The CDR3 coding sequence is TGCAGCGTGGGCGGACATTTCTCCTACGAGCAGTACTTC. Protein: CSVGGHFSYEQYF.

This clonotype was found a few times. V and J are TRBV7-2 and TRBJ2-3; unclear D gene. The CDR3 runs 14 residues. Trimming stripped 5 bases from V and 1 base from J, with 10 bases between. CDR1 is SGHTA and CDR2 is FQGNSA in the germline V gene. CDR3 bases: TGTGCCAGCAGCACTTTCGTGGGCACAGATACGCAGTATTTT. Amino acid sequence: CASSTFVGTDTQYF.

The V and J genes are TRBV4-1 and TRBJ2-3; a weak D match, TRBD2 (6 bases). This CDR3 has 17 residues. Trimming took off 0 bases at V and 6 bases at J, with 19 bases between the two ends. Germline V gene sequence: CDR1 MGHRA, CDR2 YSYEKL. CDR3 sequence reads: CASSQDGAGTQRDTQYF. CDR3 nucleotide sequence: TGCGCCAGCAGCCAAGATGGAGCAGGGACTCAAAGGGATACGCAGTATTTT.

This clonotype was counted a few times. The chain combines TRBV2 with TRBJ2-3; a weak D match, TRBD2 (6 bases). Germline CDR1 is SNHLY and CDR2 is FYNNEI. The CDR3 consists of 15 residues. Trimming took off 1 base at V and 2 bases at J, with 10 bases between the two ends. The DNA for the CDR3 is TGTGCCAGCAGTGAAGGGAGGGGACCCACAGATACGCAGTATTTT. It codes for CASSEGRGPTDTQYF.

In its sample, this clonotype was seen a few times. The CDR3 DNA sequence: TGTGCCAGCAGTTACAGTCAGAGCAATCAGCCCCAGCATTTT. This encodes CASSYSQSNQPQHF. The genes are TRBV6-6 and TRBJ1-5; D unresolved. The CDR3 is 14 residues long. V lost 2 bases, J lost 1 base, and 6 bases lay in between. Germline CDR1 and CDR2: MNHNY and SVGAGI (reference sequence).

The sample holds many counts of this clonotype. The CDR3 here is CASSEQGARVTEAFF. CDR3 DNA sequence: TGTGCCAGCAGTGAACAGGGAGCCCGTGTCACTGAAGCTTTCTTT. The chain recombines TRBV25-1 with TRBJ1-1; possible D gene TRBD1, 5 bases. Germline CDR1 is MGHDK and CDR2 is SYGVNS. The CDR3 runs to 15 residues. V lost 2 bases and J 4 bases, leaving 14 bases between the germline ends.

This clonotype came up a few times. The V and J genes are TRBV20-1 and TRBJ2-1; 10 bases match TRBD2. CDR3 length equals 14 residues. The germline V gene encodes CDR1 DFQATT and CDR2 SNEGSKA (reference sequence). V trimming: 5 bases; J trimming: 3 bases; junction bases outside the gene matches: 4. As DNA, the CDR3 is TGCAGTGCTCCGGGGACTAGCGACTACAATGAGCAGTTCTTC. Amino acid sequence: CSAPGTSDYNEQFF.

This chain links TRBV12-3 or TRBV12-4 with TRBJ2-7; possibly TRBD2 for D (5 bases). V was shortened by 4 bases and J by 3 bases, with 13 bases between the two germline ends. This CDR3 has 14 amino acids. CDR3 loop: CASSSRGFSYEQYF. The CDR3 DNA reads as TGTGCCAGCAGTTCCAGAGGGTTTAGCTACGAGCAGTACTTC.

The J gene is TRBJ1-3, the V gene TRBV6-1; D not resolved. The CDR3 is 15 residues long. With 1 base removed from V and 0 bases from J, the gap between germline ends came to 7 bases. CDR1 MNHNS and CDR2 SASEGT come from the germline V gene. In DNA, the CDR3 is TGTGCCAGCAGTGAAGGGATCCTCTCTGGAAACACCATATATTTT. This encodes CASSEGILSGNTIYF.

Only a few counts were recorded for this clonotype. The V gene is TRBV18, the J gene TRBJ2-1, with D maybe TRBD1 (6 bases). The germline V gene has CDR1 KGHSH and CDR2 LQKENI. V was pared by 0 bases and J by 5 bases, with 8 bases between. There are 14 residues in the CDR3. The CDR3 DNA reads TGTGCCAGCTCACCACCCGCAGGGGACAATGAGCAGTTCTTC. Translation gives CASSPPAGDNEQFF.

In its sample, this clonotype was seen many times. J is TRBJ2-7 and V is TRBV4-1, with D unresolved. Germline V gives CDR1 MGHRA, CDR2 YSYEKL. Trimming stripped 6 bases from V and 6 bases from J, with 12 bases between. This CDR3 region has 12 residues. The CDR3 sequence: CASRAGSGEQYF. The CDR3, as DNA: TGCGCCAGCAGGGCAGGATCTGGCGAGCAGTACTTC.

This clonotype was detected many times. The CDR3 DNA reads TGTGCCAGCCGGGACAGCTCTTATAGCAATCAGCCCCAGCATTTT. Protein: CASRDSSYSNQPQHF. This chain connects TRBV6-1 to TRBJ1-5; 7 bases line up with TRBD1. Germline CDR1 and CDR2: MNHNS and SASEGT. The V gene end was trimmed by 8 bases and the J gene end by 0 bases; junction bases not matched to a gene: 7. This CDR3 has 15 residues.

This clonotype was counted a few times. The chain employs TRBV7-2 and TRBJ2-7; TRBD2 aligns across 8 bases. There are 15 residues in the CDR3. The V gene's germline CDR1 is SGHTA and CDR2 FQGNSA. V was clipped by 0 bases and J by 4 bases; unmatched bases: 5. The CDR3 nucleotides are TGTGCCAGCAGCTTAGCAGCTAGCGGGCATTACGAGCAGTACTTC. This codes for CASSLAASGHYEQYF.

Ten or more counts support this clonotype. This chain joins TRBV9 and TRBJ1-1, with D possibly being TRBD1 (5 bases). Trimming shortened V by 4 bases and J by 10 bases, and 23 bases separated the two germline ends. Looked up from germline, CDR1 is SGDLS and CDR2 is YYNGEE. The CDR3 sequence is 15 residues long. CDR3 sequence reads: CASSPPGLGVAAAFF. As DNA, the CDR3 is TGTGCCAGCAGCCCTCCGGGACTCGGGGTGGCGGCAGCTTTCTTT.

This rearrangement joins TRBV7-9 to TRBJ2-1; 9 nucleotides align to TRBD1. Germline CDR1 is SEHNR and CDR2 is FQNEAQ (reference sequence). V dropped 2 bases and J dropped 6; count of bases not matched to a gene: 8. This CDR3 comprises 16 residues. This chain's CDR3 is CASSLKFRTGVNEQFF. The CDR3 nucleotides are TGTGCCAGCAGCTTAAAGTTTAGGACAGGGGTCAATGAGCAGTTCTTC.

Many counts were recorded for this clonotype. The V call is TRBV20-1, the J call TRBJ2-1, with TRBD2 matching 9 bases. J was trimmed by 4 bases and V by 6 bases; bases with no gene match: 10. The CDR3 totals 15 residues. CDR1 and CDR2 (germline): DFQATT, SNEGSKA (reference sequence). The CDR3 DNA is TGCAGTGCCTTTCGGGAGCGGGAGGATTACAATGAGCAGTTCTTC. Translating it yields CSAFREREDYNEQFF.

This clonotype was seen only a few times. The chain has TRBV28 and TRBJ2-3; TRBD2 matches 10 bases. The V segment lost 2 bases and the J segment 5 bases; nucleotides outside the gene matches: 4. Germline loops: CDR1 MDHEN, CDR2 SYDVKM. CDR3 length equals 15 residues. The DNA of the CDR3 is TGTGCCAGCAGTTTAAGCGGGAGGGTAGGAGATACGCAGTATTTT. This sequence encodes CASSLSGRVGDTQYF.

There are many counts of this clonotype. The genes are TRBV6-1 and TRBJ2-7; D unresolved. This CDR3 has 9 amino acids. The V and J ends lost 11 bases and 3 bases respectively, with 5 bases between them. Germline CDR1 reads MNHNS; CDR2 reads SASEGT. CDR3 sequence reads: CAVYYEQYF. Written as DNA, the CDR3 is TGTGCCGTCTACTACGAGCAGTACTTC.

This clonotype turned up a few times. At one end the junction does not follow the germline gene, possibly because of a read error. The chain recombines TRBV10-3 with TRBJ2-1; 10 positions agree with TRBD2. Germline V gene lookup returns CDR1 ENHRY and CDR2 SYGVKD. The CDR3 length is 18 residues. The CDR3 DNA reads TGTGTCATCAGCGACCCAGGCCCTAGCGGGGGACGCAACAATGAGCAGTTCTTC. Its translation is CVISDPGPSGGRNNEQFF.

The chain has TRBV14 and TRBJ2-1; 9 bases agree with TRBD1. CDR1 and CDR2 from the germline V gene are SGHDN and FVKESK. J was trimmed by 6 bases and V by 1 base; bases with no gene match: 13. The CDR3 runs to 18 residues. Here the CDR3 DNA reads TGTGCCAGCAGCCAAGTGGGGACAGGGACGCCTCCCGGCAATGAGCAGTTCTTC. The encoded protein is CASSQVGTGTPPGNEQFF. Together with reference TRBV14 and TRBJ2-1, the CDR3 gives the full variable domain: EAGVTQFPSHSVIEKGQTVTLRCDPISGHDNLYWYRRVMGKEIKFLLHFVKESKQDESGMPNNRFLAERTGGTYSTLKVQPAELEDSGVYFCASSQVGTGTPPGNEQFFGPGTRLTVL.

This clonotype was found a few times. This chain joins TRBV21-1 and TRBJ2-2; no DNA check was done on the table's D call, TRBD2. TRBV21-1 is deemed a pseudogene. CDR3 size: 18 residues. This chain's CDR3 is CASSKEAGSGRNDGELFF. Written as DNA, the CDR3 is TGTGCCAGCAGCAAAGAGGCGGGTAGCGGGAGGAACGACGGGGAGCTGTTTTTT.